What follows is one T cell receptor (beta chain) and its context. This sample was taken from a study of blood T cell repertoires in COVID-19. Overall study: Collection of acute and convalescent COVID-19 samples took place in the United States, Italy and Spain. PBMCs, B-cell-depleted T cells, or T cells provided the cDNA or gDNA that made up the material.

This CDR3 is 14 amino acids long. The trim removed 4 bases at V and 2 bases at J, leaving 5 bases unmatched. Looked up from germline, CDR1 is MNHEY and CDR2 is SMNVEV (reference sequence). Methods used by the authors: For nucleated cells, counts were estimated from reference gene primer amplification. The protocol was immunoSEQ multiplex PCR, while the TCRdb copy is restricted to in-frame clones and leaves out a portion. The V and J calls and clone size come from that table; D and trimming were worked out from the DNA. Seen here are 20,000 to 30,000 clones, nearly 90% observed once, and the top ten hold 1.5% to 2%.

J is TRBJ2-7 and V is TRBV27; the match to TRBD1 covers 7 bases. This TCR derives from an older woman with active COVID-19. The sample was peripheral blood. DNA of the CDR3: TGTGCCAGCAGTTCCGACAGGGTCCCCTACGAGCAGTACTTC. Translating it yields CASSSDRVPYEQYF.